Listed below are T cell receptor beta chains from one sample, sequenced in a study of blood T cell repertoires in COVID-19. Sequenced by immunoSEQ multiplex PCR; TCRdb stores in-frame clones only, minus some. Of approximately 6,000 clones in the sample, less than 90% are singletons; the top ten hold over 15%. What was sequenced was peripheral blood. The receptors were sampled from a human donor in a cohort sampled during active COVID-19. Each CDR3 is given with its conserved first and last residue. D genes are given only for firm matches. Size is omitted from some rows. Given values are once, few, many or a class for expanded clones.

CDR3: CASSFSSGAEAGELFF
DNA: TGTGCCAGCAGCTTTTCTAGCGGGGCCGAGGCCGGGGAGCTGTTTTTT
J: TRBJ2-2
size: -
V: TRBV5-4
D: TRBD2

CDR3: CASLQGGHEQYF
DNA: TGTGCCAGCCTCCAAGGGGGCCACGAGCAGTACTTC
J: TRBJ2-7
size: -
V: TRBV21-1
D: -

CDR3: CAWTGGRNTGELFF
DNA: TGTGCCTGGACAGGGGGACGGAACACCGGGGAGCTGTTTTTT
J: TRBJ2-2
size: -
V: TRBV30
D: TRBD1

CDR3: CASSYFVTGGNEQFF
DNA: TGTGCCAGCAGTTACTTCGTGACAGGGGGTAATGAGCAGTTCTTC
J: TRBJ2-1
size: -
V: TRBV6-5
D: TRBD1

CDR3: CASSSVGQAASYEQYF
DNA: TGTGCCAGCAGTTCAGTAGGACAGGCCGCCTCCTACGAGCAGTACTTC
J: TRBJ2-7
size: -
V: TRBV2
D: TRBD1

CDR3: CASSIGQTTDTQYF
DNA: TGTGCCAGTAGTATAGGACAGACCACAGATACGCAGTATTTT
J: TRBJ2-3
size: once
V: TRBV19
D: -

CDR3: CASSLVEGGTETQYF
DNA: TGTGCCAGCAGCTTAGTCGAGGGAGGGACGGAGACCCAGTACTTC
J: TRBJ2-5
size: once
V: TRBV9
D: TRBD2

CDR3: CASGLVRGDEQFF
DNA: TGTGCTAGTGGTTTGGTACGGGGGGATGAGCAGTTCTTC
J: TRBJ2-1
size: -
V: TRBV12-5
D: TRBD2

CDR3: CSVDLGQGRNTQYF
DNA: TGCAGCGTTGATTTGGGACAGGGGAGAAATACGCAGTATTTT
J: TRBJ2-3
size: -
V: TRBV29-1
D: TRBD1

CDR3: CAWSGGQGPGETQYF
DNA: TGTGCCTGGAGTGGGGGACAGGGGCCGGGAGAGACCCAGTACTTC
J: TRBJ2-5
size: -
V: TRBV30
D: TRBD1

CDR3: CASSPRTGVAPSYEQYF
DNA: TGTGCCAGTAGTCCGAGGACAGGCGTTGCCCCCTCCTACGAGCAGTACTTC
J: TRBJ2-7
size: -
V: TRBV19
D: TRBD1

CDR3: CASSFLLAGTDTQYF
DNA: TGTGCCAGCAGCTTTCTACTAGCGGGCACAGATACGCAGTATTTT
J: TRBJ2-3
size: -
V: TRBV5-8
D: TRBD2

CDR3: CASSRDSSTQYF
DNA: TGCGCCAGCAGCCGGGACAGTAGTACGCAGTATTTT
J: TRBJ2-3
size: -
V: TRBV5-1
D: TRBD1

CDR3: CSGQGVYPEAFF
DNA: TGCAGCGGACAGGGAGTTTACCCTGAAGCTTTCTTT
J: TRBJ1-1
size: once
V: TRBV29-1
D: TRBD1

CDR3: CSASLGSYEQYF
DNA: TGCAGTGCTAGTCTAGGTTCCTACGAGCAGTACTTC
J: TRBJ2-7
size: -
V: TRBV20-1
D: -

CDR3: CAINGGGGETQYF
DNA: TGTGCCATCAATGGGGGTGGGGGCGAGACCCAGTACTTC
J: TRBJ2-5
size: -
V: TRBV10-3
D: -

CDR3: CASSSQPGQTGTYEQYF
DNA: TGTGCCAGCAGCTCCCAGCCGGGACAGACGGGGACCTACGAGCAGTACTTC
J: TRBJ2-7
size: -
V: TRBV7-9
D: TRBD1

CDR3: CASSIAAGPLMEQYF
DNA: TGTGCCAGTAGTATAGCCGCGGGACCTTTAATGGAGCAGTACTTC
J: TRBJ2-7
size: -
V: TRBV19
D: -

CDR3: CASSPGTGRTEAFF
DNA: TGTGCCAGCAGCCCCGGGACAGGACGCACTGAAGCTTTCTTT
J: TRBJ1-1
size: -
V: TRBV5-4
D: TRBD1

CDR3: CASSMHLAGGRETQYF
DNA: TGTGCCAGTAGTATGCACCTAGCGGGGGGAAGGGAGACCCAGTACTTC
J: TRBJ2-5
size: -
V: TRBV19
D: TRBD2

CDR3: CASSRQGSETQYF
DNA: TGTGCCAGCTCGCGACAGGGTTCAGAGACCCAGTACTTC
J: TRBJ2-5
size: -
V: TRBV18
D: TRBD1